This T cell receptor beta chain was captured in a study of cytomegalovirus exposure and HLA in healthy donors. The overall study: Both the approximately 130 validation repertoires and the approximately 700 first-cohort repertoires used the same platform, as reported by a later analysis. Study conclusions and caveats: Rarity characterized most TCR sequences, yet some public TCRs appeared in many donors. Three of the chains that were CMV-associated were confirmed in vitro to be specific for CMV antigens.

The data were produced by immunoSEQ multiplex PCR, yet TCRdb's version contains in-frame clones alone and is incomplete. This sample has about 130,000 clones, with approximately 91% found just once. Remarks on this clone: The antigen remains unidentified.

The CDR3 is 16 amino acids. Trimming at V came to 5 bases and at J to 3 bases, leaving 6 bases not matched to a gene. Germline V CDR1 and CDR2: KGHSH, LQKENI. The source is a woman in her late teens or twenties in good health and CMV-seronegative. The material sequenced was PBMCs. The V and J genes are TRBV18 and TRBJ2-5, with 13 bases matching TRBD2. CDR3 loop: CASSVPGLAGKETQYF. The CDR3 DNA reads TGTGCCAGCTCAGTACCGGGACTAGCGGGAAAAGAGACCCAGTACTTC.